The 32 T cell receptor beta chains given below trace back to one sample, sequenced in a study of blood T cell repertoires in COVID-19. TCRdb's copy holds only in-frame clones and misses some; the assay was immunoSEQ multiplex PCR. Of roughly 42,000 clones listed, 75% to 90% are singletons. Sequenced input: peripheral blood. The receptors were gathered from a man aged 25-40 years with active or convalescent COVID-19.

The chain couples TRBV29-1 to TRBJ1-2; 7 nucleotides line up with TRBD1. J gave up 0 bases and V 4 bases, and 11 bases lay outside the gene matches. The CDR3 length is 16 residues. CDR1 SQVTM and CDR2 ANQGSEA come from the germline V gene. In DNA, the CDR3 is TGCAGCGTTGGTTTGTGGAGTGGGACAGCTAACTATGGCTACACCTTC. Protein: CSVGLWSGTANYGYTF.

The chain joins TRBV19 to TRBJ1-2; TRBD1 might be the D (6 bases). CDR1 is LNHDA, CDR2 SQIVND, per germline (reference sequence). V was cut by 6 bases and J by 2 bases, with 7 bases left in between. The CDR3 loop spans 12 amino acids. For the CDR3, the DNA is TGTGCCAGTAGCGGGACAAACTATGGCTACACCTTC. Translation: CASSGTNYGYTF.

The CDR3 region has the DNA TGTGCCAGCTCACCCGGAGTCGGGATCGCTGAGCAGTTCTTC. This sequence encodes CASSPGVGIAEQFF. The chain joins TRBV18 to TRBJ2-1; D is perhaps TRBD2 (5 bases). Trimming removed 3 bases at V and 9 bases at J, with 15 bases between. This CDR3 region has 14 residues. The V gene's germline CDR1 is KGHSH and CDR2 LQKENI.

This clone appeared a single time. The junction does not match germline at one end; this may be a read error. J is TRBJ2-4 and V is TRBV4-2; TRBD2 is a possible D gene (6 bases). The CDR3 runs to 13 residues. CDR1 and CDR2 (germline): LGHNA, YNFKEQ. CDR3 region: CASSQENSETRDF. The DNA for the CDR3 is TGTGCCAGCAGCCAAGAAAACTCGGAGACTAGGGACTTC.

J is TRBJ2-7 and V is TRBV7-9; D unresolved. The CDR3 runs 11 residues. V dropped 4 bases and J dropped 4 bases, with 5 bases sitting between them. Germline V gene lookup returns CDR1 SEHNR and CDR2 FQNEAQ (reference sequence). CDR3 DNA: TGTGCCAGCAGCTCGGAGTACGAGCAGTACTTC. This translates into CASSSEYEQYF.

The CDR3 region has the DNA TGTGCCAGCAGCTCTCGGACAGTACAAGAGACCCAGTACTTC. It translates to CASSSRTVQETQYF. The chain employs TRBV11-3 and TRBJ2-5; TRBD1 is a possible D gene (6 bases). Trimming left V 4 bases short and J 2 bases short, with 11 bases between. CDR3 length: 14 residues. Germline CDR1 and CDR2: SGHNT and YENEEA. Full variable domain (missing parts from reference TRBV11-3 and TRBJ2-5): EAGVVQSPRYKIIEKKQPVAFWCNPISGHNTLYWYLQNLGQGPELLIRYENEEAVDDSQLPKDRFSAERLKGVDSTLKIQPAELGDSAVYLCASSSRTVQETQYFGPGTRLLVL.

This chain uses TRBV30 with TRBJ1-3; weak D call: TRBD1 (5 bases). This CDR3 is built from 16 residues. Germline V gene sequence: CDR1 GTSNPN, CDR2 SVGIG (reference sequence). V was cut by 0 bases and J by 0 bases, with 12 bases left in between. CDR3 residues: CAWSVLAGGSGNTIYF. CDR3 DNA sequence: TGTGCCTGGAGTGTACTGGCGGGGGGCTCTGGAAACACCATATATTTT.

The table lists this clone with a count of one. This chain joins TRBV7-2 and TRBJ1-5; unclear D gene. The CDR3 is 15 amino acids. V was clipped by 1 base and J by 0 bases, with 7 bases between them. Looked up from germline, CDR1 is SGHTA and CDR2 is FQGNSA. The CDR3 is CASSLGTNSNQPQHF. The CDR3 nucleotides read TGTGCCAGCAGCTTAGGCACAAATAGCAATCAGCCCCAGCATTTT. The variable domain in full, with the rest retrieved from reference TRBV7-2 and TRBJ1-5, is GAGVSQSPSNKVTEKGKDVELRCDPISGHTALYWYRQSLGQGLEFLIYFQGNSAPDKSGLPSDRFSAERTGGSVSTLTIQRTQQEDSAVYLCASSLGTNSNQPQHFGDGTRLSIL.

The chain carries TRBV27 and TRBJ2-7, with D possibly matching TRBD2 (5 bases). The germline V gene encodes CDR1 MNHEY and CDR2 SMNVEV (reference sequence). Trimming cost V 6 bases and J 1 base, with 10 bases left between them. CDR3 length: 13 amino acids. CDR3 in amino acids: CASRATSSYEQYV. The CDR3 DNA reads TGTGCCAGCAGAGCTACTAGTTCCTACGAGCAGTACGTC.

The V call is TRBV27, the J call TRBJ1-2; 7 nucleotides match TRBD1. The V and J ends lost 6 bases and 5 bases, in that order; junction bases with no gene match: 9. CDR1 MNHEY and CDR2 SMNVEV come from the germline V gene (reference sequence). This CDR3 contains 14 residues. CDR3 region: CASSKQGIRYGYTF. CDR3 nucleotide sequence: TGTGCCAGCAGCAAACAGGGGATCCGGTATGGCTACACCTTC.

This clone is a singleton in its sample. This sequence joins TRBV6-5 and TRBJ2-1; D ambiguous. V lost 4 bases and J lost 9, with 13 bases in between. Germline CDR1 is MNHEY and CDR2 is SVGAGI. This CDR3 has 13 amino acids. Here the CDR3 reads CASSSHKSGEQFF. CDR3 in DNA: TGTGCCAGCAGTTCTCATAAGTCCGGTGAGCAGTTCTTC.

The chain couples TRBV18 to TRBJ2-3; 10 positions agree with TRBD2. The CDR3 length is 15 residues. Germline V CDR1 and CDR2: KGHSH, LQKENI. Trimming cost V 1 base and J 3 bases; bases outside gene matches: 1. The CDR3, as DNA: TGTGCCAGCTCACCACTAGCGGGAGGAACAGATACGCAGTATTTT. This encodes CASSPLAGGTDTQYF. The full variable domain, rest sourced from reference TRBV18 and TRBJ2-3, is NAGVMQNPRHLVRRRGQEARLRCSPMKGHSHVYWYRQLPEEGLKFMVYLQKENIIDESGMPKERFSAEFPKEGPSILRIQQVVRGDSAAYFCASSPLAGGTDTQYFGPGTRLTVL.

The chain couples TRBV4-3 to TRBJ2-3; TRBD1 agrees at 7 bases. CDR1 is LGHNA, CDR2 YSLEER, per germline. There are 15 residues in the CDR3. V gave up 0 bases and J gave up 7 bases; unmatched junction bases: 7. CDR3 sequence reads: CASSQDRGLMNTQYF. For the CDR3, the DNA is TGCGCCAGCAGCCAAGATAGGGGGCTGATGAATACGCAGTATTTT.

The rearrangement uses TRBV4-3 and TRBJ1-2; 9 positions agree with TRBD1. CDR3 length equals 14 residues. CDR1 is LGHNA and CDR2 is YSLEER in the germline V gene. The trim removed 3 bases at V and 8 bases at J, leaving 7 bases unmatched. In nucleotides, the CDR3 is TGCGCCAGCAGCCAGGGACAGGGTTCGGGGGGCTACACCTTC. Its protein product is CASSQGQGSGGYTF.

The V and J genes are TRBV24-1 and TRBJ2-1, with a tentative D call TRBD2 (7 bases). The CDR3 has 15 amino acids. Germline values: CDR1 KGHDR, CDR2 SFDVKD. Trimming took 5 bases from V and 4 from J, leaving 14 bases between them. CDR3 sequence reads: CATSAGGGSYNEQFF. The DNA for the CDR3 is TGTGCCACCAGTGCGGGCGGGGGCAGTTACAATGAGCAGTTCTTC.

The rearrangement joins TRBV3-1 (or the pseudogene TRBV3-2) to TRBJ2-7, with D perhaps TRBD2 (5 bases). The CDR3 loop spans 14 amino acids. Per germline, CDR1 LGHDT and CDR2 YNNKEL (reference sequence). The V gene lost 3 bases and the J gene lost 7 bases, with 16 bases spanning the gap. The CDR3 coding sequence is TGTGCCAGCAGCCATTCGACTGGTTCGGGAGAGCAGTACGTC. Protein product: CASSHSTGSGEQYV.

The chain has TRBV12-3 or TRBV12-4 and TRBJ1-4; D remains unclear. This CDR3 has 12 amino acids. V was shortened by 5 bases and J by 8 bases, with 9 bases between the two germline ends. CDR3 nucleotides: TGTGCCAGCAGTAACGTCAGGGAAAAACTGTTTTTT. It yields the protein CASSNVREKLFF.

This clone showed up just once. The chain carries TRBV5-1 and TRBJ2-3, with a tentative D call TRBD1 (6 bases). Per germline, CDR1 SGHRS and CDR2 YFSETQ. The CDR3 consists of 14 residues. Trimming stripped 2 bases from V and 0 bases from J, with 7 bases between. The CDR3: CASSFGQSTDTQYF. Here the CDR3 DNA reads TGCGCCAGCAGCTTCGGACAGAGCACAGATACGCAGTATTTT.

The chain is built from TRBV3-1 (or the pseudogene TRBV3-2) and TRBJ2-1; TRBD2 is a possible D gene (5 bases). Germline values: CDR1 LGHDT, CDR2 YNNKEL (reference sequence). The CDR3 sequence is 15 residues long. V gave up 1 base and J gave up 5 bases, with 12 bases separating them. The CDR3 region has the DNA TGTGCCAGCAGCCAAGTCTCTAGCCGCCACAATGAGCAGTTCTTC. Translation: CASSQVSSRHNEQFF.

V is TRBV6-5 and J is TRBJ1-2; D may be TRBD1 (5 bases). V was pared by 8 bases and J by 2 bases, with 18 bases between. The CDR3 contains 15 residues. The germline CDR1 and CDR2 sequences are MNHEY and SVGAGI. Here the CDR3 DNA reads TGTGCCAGCCGCCCGAACACAGGAGTCAACTATGGCTACACCTTC. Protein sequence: CASRPNTGVNYGYTF.

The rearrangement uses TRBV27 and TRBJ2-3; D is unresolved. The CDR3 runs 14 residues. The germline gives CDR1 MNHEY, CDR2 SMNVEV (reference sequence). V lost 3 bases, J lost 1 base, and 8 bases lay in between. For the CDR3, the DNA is TGTGCCAGCAGTTTTTCAAGCGGCACAGATACGCAGTATTTT. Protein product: CASSFSSGTDTQYF.

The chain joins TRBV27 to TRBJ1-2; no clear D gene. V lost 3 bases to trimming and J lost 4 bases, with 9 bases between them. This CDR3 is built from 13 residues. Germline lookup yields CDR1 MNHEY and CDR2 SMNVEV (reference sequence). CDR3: CASSLVSGYGYTF. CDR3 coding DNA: TGTGCCAGCAGTTTGGTCTCGGGCTATGGCTACACCTTC.

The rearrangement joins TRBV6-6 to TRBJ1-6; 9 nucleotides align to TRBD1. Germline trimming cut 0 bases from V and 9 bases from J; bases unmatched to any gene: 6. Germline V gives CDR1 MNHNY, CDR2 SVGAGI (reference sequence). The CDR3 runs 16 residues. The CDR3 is CASSYSWGQGGSPLHF. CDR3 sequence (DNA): TGTGCCAGCAGTTACTCGTGGGGACAGGGTGGTTCACCCCTCCACTTT.

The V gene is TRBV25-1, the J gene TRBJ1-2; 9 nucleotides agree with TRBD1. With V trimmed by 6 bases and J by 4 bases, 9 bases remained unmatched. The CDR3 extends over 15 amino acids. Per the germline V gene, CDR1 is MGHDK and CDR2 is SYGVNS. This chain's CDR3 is CASSLTGGGIYGYTF. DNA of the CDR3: TGTGCCAGCAGCCTAACAGGGGGCGGAATCTATGGCTACACCTTC.

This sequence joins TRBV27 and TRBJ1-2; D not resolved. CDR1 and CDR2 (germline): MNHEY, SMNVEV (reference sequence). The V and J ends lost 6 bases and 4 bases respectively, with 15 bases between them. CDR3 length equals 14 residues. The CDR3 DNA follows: TGTGCCAGCAGAATCTCCGGGAGCATCTATGGCTACACCTTC. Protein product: CASRISGSIYGYTF.

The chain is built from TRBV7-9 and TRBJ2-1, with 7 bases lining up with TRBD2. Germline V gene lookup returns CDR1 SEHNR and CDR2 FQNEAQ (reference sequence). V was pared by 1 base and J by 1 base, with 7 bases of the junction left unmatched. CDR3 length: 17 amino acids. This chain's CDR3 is CASSLGGGRRSYNEQFF. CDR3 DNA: TGTGCCAGCAGCTTAGGGGGAGGGCGGAGGTCCTACAATGAGCAGTTCTTC.

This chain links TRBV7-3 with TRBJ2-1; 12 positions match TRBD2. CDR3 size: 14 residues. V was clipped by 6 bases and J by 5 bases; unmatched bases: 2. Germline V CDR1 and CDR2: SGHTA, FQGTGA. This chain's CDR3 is CASRLAGGDNEQFF. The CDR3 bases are TGTGCCAGCAGACTAGCGGGGGGTGACAATGAGCAGTTCTTC.

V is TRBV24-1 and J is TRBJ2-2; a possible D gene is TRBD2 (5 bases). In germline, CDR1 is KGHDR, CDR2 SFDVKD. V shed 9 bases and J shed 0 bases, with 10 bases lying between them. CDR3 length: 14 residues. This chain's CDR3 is CATGGRANTGELFF. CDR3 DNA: TGTGCCACCGGCGGGCGGGCGAACACCGGGGAGCTGTTTTTT.

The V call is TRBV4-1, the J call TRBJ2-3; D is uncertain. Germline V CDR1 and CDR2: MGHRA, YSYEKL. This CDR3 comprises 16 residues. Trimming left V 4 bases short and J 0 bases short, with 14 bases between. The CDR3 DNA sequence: TGCGCCAGCAGCCTCATCACAACGCCTAGCACAGATACGCAGTATTTT. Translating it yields CASSLITTPSTDTQYF.

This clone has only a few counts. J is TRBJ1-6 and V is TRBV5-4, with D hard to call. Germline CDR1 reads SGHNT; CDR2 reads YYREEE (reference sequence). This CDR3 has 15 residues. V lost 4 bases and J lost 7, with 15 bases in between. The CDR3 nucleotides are TGTGCCAGCAGCCCCGAGTCATATAAGAATTCACCCCTCCACTTT. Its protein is CASSPESYKNSPLHF.

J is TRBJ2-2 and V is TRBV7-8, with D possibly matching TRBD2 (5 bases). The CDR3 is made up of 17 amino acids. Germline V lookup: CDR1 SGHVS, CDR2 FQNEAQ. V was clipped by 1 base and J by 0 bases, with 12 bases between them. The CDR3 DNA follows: TGTGCCAGCAGCTTAGTCGTTGGAGGCGCGAACACCGGGGAGCTGTTTTTT. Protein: CASSLVVGGANTGELFF.

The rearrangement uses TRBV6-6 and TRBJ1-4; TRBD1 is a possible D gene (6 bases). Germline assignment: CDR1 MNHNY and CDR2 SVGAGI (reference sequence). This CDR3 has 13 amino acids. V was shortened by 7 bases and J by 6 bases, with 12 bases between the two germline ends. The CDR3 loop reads CASMGHVDEKLFF. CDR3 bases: TGTGCCAGCATGGGACACGTAGATGAAAAACTGTTTTTT.